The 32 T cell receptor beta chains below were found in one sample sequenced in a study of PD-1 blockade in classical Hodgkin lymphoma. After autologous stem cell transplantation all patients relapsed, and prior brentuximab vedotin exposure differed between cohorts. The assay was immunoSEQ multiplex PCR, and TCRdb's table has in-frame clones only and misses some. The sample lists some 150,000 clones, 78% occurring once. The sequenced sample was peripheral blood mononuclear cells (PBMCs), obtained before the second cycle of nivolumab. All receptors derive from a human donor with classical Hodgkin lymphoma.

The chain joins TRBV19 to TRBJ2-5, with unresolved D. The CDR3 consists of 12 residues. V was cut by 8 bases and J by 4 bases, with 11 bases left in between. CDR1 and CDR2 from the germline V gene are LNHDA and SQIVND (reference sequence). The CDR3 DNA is TGTGCCAGTCACTGGTTGGGAGAGACCCAGTACTTC. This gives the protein CASHWLGETQYF.

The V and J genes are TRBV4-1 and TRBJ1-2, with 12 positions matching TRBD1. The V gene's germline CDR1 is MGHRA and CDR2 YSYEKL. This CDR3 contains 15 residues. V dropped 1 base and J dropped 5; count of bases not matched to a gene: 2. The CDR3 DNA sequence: TGCGCCAGCAGCCAAGGGGACAGGGGGCTTTATGGCTACACCTTC. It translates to CASSQGDRGLYGYTF.

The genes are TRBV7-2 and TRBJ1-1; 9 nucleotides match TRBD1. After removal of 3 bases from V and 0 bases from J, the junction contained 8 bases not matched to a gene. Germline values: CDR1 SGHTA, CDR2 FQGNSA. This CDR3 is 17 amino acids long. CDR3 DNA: TGTGCCAGCAGCTTGAGACAGGGGGTTTGGATGAACACTGAAGCTTTCTTT. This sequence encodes CASSLRQGVWMNTEAFF. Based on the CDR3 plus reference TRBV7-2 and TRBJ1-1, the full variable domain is GAGVSQSPSNKVTEKGKDVELRCDPISGHTALYWYRQSLGQGLEFLIYFQGNSAPDKSGLPSDRFSAERTGGSVSTLTIQRTQQEDSAVYLCASSLRQGVWMNTEAFFGQGTRLTVV.

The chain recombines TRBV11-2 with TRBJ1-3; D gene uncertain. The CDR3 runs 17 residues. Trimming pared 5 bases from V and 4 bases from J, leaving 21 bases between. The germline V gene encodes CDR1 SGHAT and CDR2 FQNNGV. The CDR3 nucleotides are TGTGCCAGCAGCCTTGAAGTCGGGTATTACGCAGGAAACACCATATATTTT. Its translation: CASSLEVGYYAGNTIYF.

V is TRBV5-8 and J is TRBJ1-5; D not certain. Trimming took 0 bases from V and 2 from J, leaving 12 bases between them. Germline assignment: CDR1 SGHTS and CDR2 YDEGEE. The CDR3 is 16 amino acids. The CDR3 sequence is CASSLGFGRRNQPQHF. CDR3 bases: TGTGCCAGCAGCTTGGGCTTCGGGAGACGCAATCAGCCCCAGCATTTT.

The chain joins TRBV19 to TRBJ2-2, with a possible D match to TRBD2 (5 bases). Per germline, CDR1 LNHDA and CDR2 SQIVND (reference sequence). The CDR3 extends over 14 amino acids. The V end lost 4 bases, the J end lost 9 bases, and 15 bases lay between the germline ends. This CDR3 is CASSNARGFWELFF. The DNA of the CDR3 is TGTGCCAGTAGTAATGCTCGGGGTTTCTGGGAGCTGTTTTTT.

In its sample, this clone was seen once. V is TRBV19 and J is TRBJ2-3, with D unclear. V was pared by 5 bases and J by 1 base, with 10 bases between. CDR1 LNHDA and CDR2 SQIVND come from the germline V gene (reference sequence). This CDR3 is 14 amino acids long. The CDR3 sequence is CASSLGLRTDTQYF. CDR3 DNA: TGTGCCAGTAGTTTGGGGTTACGCACAGATACGCAGTATTTT.

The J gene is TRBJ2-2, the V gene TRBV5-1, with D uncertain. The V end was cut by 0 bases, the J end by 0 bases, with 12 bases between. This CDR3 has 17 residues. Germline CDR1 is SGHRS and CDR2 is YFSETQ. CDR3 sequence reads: CASSLGNSPANTGELFF. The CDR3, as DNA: TGCGCCAGCAGCTTGGGTAACAGCCCCGCGAACACCGGGGAGCTGTTTTTT.

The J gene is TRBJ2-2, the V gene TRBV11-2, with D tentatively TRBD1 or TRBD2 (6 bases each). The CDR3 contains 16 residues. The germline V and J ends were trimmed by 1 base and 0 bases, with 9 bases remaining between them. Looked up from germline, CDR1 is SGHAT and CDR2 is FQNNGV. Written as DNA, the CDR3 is TGTGCCAGCAGCTTAGGGGGGGCTGCGAACACCGGGGAGCTGTTTTTT. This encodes CASSLGGAANTGELFF. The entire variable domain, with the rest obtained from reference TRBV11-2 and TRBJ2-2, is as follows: EAGVAQSPRYKIIEKRQSVAFWCNPISGHATLYWYQQILGQGPKLLIQFQNNGVVDDSQLPKDRFSAERLKGVDSTLKIQPAKLEDSAVYLCASSLGGAANTGELFFGEGSRLTVL.

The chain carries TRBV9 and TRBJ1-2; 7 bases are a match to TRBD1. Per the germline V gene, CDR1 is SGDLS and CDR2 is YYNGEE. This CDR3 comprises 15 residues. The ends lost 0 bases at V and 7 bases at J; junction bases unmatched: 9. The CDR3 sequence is CASSVAQGGRGGYTF. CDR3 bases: TGTGCCAGCAGCGTAGCTCAAGGGGGCCGGGGTGGCTACACCTTC.

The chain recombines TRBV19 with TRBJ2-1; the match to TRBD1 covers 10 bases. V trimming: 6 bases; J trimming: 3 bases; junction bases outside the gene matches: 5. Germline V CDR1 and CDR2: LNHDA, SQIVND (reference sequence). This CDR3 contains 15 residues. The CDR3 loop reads CASRLGQGVYNEQFF. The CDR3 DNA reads TGTGCCAGTAGGCTCGGACAGGGGGTCTACAATGAGCAGTTCTTC.

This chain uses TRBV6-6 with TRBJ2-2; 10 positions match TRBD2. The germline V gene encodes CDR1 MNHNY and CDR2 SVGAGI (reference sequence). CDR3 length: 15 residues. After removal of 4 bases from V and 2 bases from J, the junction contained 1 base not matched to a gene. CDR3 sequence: CASSWTSGNTGELFF. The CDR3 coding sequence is TGTGCCAGCAGTTGGACTAGCGGAAACACCGGGGAGCTGTTTTTT.

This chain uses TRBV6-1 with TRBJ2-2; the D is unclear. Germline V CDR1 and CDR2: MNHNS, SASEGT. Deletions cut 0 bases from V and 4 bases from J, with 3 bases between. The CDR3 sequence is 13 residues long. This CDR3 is CASSEAGTGELFF. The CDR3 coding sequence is TGTGCCAGCAGTGAAGCGGGCACCGGGGAGCTGTTTTTT.

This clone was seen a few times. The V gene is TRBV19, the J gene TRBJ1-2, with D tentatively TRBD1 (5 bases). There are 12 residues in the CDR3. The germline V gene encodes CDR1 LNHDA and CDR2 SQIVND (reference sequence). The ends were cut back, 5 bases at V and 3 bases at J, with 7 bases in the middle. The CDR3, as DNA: TGTGCCAGTAGTCCCAGGGACTATGGCTACACCTTC. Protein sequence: CASSPRDYGYTF.

The CDR3 loop is CAISLGTGAGEQYF. CDR3 bases: TGTGCCATCAGTCTGGGGACAGGGGCTGGCGAGCAGTACTTC. The chain combines TRBV10-3 with TRBJ2-7, with 10 positions matching TRBD1. Germline assignment: CDR1 ENHRY and CDR2 SYGVKD. The V and J ends lost 5 bases and 6 bases, in that order; junction bases with no gene match: 7. This CDR3 is 14 amino acids long.

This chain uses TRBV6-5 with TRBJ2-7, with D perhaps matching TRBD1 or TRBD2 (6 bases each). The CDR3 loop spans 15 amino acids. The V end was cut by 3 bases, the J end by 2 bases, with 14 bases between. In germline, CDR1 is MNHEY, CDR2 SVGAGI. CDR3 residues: CASSYRGEPTYEQYF. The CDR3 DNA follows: TGTGCCAGCAGTTATAGGGGGGAACCTACCTACGAGCAGTACTTC.

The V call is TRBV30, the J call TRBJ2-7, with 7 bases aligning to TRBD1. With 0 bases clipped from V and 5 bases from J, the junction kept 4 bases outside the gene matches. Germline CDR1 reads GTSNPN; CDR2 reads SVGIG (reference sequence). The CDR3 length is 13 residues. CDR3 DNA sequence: TGTGCCTGGAGTGTGGCCCAGGGGGACGAGCAGTACTTC. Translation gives CAWSVAQGDEQYF.

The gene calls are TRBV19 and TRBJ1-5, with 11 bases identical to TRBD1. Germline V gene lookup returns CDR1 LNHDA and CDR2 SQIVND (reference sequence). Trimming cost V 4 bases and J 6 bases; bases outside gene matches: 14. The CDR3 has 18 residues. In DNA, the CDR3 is TGTGCCAGTAGTAAAGAACCCTCAGGACAGGGGGCGGTTCAGCCCCAGCATTTT. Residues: CASSKEPSGQGAVQPQHF.

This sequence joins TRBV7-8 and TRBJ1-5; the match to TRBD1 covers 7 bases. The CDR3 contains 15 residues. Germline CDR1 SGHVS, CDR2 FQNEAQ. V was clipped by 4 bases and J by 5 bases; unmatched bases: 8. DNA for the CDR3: TGTGCCAGCAGCTCACAGACAGGGAGGGATCAGCCCCAGCATTTT. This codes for CASSSQTGRDQPQHF.

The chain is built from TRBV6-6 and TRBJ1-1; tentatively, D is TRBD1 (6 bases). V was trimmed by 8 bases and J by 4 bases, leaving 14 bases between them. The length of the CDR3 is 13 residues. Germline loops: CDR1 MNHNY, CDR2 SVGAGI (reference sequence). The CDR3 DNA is TGTGCCAGCGAAACTAGGGGGACCACTGAAGCTTTCTTT. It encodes CASETRGTTEAFF.

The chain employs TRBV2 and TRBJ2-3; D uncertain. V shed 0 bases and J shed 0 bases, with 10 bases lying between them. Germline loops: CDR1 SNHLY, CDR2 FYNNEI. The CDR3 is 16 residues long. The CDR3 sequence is CASSEAQPDSTDTQYF. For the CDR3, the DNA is TGTGCCAGCAGTGAAGCGCAACCGGACAGCACAGATACGCAGTATTTT. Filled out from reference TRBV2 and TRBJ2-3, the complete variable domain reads EPEVTQTPSHQVTQMGQEVILRCVPISNHLYFYWYRQILGQKVEFLVSFYNNEISEKSEIFDDQFSVERPDGSNFTLKIRSTKLEDSAMYFCASSEAQPDSTDTQYFGPGTRLTVL.

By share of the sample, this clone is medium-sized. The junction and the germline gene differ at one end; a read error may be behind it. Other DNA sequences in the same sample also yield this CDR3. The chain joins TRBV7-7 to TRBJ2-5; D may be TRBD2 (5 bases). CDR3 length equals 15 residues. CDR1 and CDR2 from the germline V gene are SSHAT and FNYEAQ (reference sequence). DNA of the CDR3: TGTGCTAGCAGCTTAGCGATAGGAGACCAAGAGACCCAGTACTTC. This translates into CASSLAIGDQETQYF.

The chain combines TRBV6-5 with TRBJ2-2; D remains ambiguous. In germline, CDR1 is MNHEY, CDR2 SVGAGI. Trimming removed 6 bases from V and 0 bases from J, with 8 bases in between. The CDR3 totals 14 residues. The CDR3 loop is CASRSKANTGELFF. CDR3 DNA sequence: TGTGCCAGCAGGAGTAAAGCGAACACCGGGGAGCTGTTTTTT.

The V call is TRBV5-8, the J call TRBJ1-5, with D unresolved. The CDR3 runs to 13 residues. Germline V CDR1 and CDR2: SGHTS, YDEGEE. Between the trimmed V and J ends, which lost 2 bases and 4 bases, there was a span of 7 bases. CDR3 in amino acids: CASSFTENQPQHF. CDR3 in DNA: TGTGCCAGCAGCTTTACAGAAAATCAGCCCCAGCATTTT. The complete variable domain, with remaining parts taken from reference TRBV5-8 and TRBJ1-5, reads EAGVTQSPTHLIKTRGQQATLRCSPISGHTSVYWYQQALGLGLQFLLWYDEGEERNRGNFPPRFSGRQFPNYSSELNVNALELEDSALYLCASSFTENQPQHFGDGTRLSIL.

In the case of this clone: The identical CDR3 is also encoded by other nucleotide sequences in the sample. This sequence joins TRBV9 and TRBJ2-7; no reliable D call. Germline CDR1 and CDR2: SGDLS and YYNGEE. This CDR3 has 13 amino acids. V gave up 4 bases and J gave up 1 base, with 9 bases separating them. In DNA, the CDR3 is TGTGCCAGCAGCCCCTACCAGTCCTACGAGCAGTACTTC. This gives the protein CASSPYQSYEQYF. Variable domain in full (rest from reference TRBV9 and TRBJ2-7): DSGVTQTPKHLITATGQRVTLRCSPRSGDLSVYWYQQSLDQGLQFLIQYYNGEERAKGNILERFSAQQFPDLHSELNLSSLELGDSALYFCASSPYQSYEQYFGPGTRLTVT.

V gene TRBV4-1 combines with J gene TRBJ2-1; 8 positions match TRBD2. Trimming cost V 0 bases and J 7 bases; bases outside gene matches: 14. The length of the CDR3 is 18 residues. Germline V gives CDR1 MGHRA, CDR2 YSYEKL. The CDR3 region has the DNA TGCGCCAGCAGCCAAGATCGGGTCCGAGCGGGAGAGGGTAATGAGCAGTTCTTC. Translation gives CASSQDRVRAGEGNEQFF.

This CDR3 reads CASSLRRGETQYF. The CDR3 DNA reads as TGTGCCAGCAGCTTGAGACGAGGGGAGACCCAGTACTTC. V and J are TRBV7-2 and TRBJ2-5, with D possibly being TRBD2 (5 bases). V was pared by 3 bases and J by 5 bases, with 10 bases between. The CDR3 is 13 amino acids. Germline loops: CDR1 SGHTA, CDR2 FQGNSA.

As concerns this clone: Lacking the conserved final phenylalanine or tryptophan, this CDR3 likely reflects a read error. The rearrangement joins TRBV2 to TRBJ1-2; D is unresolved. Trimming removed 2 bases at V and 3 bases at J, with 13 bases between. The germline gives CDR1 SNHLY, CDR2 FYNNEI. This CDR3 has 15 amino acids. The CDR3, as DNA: TGTGCCAGCAGTGAATGGAGGGTGGGAGACTATGGCTACACCCTC. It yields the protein CASSEWRVGDYGYTL.

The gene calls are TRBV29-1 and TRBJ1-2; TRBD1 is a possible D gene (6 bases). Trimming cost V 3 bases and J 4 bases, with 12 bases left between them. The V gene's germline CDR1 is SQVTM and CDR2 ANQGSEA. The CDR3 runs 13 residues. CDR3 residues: CSVDAPGAYGYTF. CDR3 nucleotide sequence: TGCAGCGTTGATGCTCCAGGGGCCTATGGCTACACCTTC. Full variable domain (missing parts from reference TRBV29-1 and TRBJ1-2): SAVISQKPSRDICQRGTSLTIQCQVDSQVTMMFWYRQQPGQSLTLIATANQGSEATYESGFVIDKFPISRPNLTFSTLTVSNMSPEDSSIYLCSVDAPGAYGYTFGSGTRLTVV.

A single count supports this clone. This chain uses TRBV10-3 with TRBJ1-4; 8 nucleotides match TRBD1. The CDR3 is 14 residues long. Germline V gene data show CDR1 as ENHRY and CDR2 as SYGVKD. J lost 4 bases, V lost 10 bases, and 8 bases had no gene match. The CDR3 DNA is TGTGCCACCTCCGGGACAGGTTTTAATGAAAAACTGTTTTTT. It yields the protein CATSGTGFNEKLFF.

The CDR3 DNA reads as TGCGCCAGCAGCTTGGCCCCGGGACAGGTCTACAATGAGCAGTTCTTC. Amino acid sequence: CASSLAPGQVYNEQFF. The rearrangement joins TRBV5-1 to TRBJ2-1; 8 bases fit TRBD1. The trim removed 0 bases at V and 3 bases at J, leaving 5 bases unmatched. Germline V gives CDR1 SGHRS, CDR2 YFSETQ. The CDR3 runs 16 residues. The whole variable domain, remainder taken from reference TRBV5-1 and TRBJ2-1, is KAGVTQTPRYLIKTRGQQVTLSCSPISGHRSVSWYQQTPGQGLQFLFEYFSETQRNKGNFPGRFSGRQFSNSRSEMNVSTLELGDSALYLCASSLAPGQVYNEQFFGPGTRLTVL.

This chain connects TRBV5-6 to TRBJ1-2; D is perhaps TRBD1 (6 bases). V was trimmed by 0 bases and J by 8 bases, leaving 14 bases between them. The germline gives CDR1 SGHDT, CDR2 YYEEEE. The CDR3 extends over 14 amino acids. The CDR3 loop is CASSLDWGQKGYTF. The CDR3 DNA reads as TGTGCCAGCAGCTTGGATTGGGGGCAGAAGGGCTACACCTTC. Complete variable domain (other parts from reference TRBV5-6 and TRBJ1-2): DAGVTQSPTHLIKTRGQQVTLRCSPKSGHDTVSWYQQALGQGPQFIFQYYEEEERQRGNFPDRFSGHQFPNYSSELNVNALLLGDSALYLCASSLDWGQKGYTFGSGTRLTVV.